The 9 T cell receptor beta chains below were found in one sample sequenced in a study of identical twins. MiXCR was run by TCRdb on the 5' RACE reads, yielding one entry per CDR3 protein. The profile covers 550,000 to 700,000 distinct CDR3 sequences, with 9.5% to 10% appearing a single time and under 3% taken by the ten largest. This sample was shared with a second study, whose subject was yellow fever vaccine responses in identical twins.

The sequenced sample consisted of PBMCs. These receptors came from a woman aged 18-29 years in good health.

The CDR3: CATSDSDFETQYF. The CDR3 nucleotides are TGTGCCACCAGTGATTCTGATTTTGAGACCCAGTACTTC. The chain links TRBV24-1 to TRBJ2-5; D uncertain. This CDR3 has 13 residues. V shed 2 bases and J shed 5 bases, with 8 bases lying between them. Germline CDR1 reads KGHDR; CDR2 reads SFDVKD.

The CDR3 nucleotides read TGTGCCAGCAGGTCGGGGGTGCCCTACGAGCAGTACTTC. Its protein product is CASRSGVPYEQYF. The chain links TRBV2 to TRBJ2-7; tentatively, D is TRBD2 (6 bases). Per the germline V gene, CDR1 is SNHLY and CDR2 is FYNNEI. V shed 6 bases and J shed 2 bases, with 11 bases lying between them. The CDR3 covers 13 residues.

The V call is TRBV3-1, the J call TRBJ2-3; 9 positions match TRBD1. The ends lost 7 bases at V and 1 base at J; junction bases unmatched: 6. The germline V gene has CDR1 LGHDT and CDR2 YNNKEL (reference sequence). The length of the CDR3 is 15 residues. As DNA, the CDR3 is TGTGCCAGCACCCAGAGACAGGGGGGCACAGATACGCAGTATTTT. Encoded protein: CASTQRQGGTDTQYF.

J is TRBJ2-7 and V is TRBV20-1; 9 bases align to TRBD1. V gave up 0 bases and J gave up 3 bases; unmatched junction bases: 3. Germline loops: CDR1 DFQATT, CDR2 SNEGSKA (reference sequence). The CDR3 covers 14 residues. This CDR3 is CSAREWTGDYEQYF. DNA for the CDR3: TGCAGTGCTAGAGAATGGACAGGGGACTACGAGCAGTACTTC.

This clonotype was counted at least ten times. The J gene is TRBJ2-2, the V gene TRBV12-3 or TRBV12-4; TRBD1 matches 8 bases. J lost 7 bases, V lost 7 bases, and 8 bases had no gene match. The CDR3 consists of 14 residues. CDR3 DNA sequence: TGTGCCAGCAATGAGGACAGGGCGGTCGGGGAGCTGTTTTTT. This translates into CASNEDRAVGELFF.

A few counts support this clonotype. The V call is TRBV6-1, the J call TRBJ2-1; tentatively, D is TRBD1 (8 bases). Germline V gene data show CDR1 as MNHNS and CDR2 as SASEGT. V was trimmed by 5 bases and J by 2 bases, leaving 13 bases between them. CDR3 size: 15 residues. CDR3 sequence reads: CASSPTGGAYNEQFF. The CDR3 DNA reads as TGTGCCAGCAGTCCAACAGGGGGGGCCTACAATGAGCAGTTCTTC.

For the CDR3, the DNA is TGTGCCAGCAGCGTAGAGTCCGGCAGGGAAGGCGATACGCAGTATTTT. Translation gives CASSVESGREGDTQYF. V and J are TRBV7-9 and TRBJ2-3; D is perhaps TRBD1 (5 bases). The CDR3 is 16 amino acids. Per germline, CDR1 SEHNR and CDR2 FQNEAQ (reference sequence). V gave up 5 bases and J gave up 6 bases, with 21 bases separating them.

This clonotype was seen repeatedly, ten times or more. The chain uses TRBV6-5 and TRBJ1-5; D not certain. The CDR3 sequence is 13 residues long. Looked up from germline, CDR1 is MNHEY and CDR2 is SVGAGI. Trimming removed 2 bases at V and 0 bases at J, with 2 bases between. The DNA of the CDR3 is TGTGCCAGCAGTTACCCTAGCAATCAGCCCCAGCATTTT. Translating it yields CASSYPSNQPQHF.

This clonotype appeared a few times. This chain connects TRBV29-1 to TRBJ1-2; D perhaps matches TRBD1 (6 bases). The germline gives CDR1 SQVTM, CDR2 ANQGSEA. CDR3 length: 16 residues. V dropped 4 bases and J dropped 0 bases, with 18 bases sitting between them. In nucleotides, the CDR3 is TGCAGCGTTGTCGGGGGCGCTGGCCGAACTAACTATGGCTACACCTTC. Protein product: CSVVGGAGRTNYGYTF.